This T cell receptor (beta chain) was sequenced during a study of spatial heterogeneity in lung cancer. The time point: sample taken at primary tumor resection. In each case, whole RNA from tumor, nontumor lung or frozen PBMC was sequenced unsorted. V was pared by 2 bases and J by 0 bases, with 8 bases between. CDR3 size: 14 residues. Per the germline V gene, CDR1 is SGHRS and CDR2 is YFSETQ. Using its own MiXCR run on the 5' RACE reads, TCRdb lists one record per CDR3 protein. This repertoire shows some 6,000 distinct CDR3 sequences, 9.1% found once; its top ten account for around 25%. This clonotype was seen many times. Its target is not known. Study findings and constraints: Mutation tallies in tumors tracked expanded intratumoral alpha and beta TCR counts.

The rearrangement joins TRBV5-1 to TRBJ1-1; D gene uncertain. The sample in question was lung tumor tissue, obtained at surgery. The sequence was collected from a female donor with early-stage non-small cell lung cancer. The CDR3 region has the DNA TGCGCCAGCAGCTTTGACGGATTGAACACTGAAGCTTTCTTT. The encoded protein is CASSFDGLNTEAFF.